The next 5 T cell receptor beta chains were all read from a single sample in a study of blood T cells in healthy people across ages. The authors ran a second PCR of 7 to 11 cycles using a sample-barcoded 5' primer and a J-beta primer mix. In TCRdb, the 5' RACE reads were re-called with MiXCR into one record per CDR3 protein. In the table there are about 970,000 distinct CDR3 sequences, roughly half of which are singletons. The sample comprised blood. The origin of the receptors is a woman in her sixties in good health.

The chain has TRBV15 and TRBJ1-5; TRBD1 matches at 8 bases. The J segment lost 6 bases and the V segment lost 0 bases, leaving 13 bases of the junction unmatched. Germline CDR1 and CDR2: LNHNV and YYDKDF (reference sequence). The CDR3 has 18 residues. The chain's CDR3 is CATSRDFPGTGPGQPQHF. The CDR3 coding sequence is TGTGCCACCAGCAGAGACTTTCCCGGGACAGGTCCTGGTCAGCCCCAGCATTTT.

As regards this clonotype: Its ends do not fully match the called genes, so a read error is possible. The chain uses TRBV29-1 and TRBJ2-5; a weak D match, TRBD1 (6 bases). Germline CDR1 and CDR2: SQVTM and ANQGSEA. This CDR3 comprises 12 residues. CDR3 protein: CGVDRQAEAQYF. In DNA, the CDR3 is TGCGGCGTTGATCGACAGGCTGAGGCCCAGTACTTC.

The chain has TRBV28 and TRBJ2-1; no definite D call. The V and J ends lost 6 bases and 7 bases respectively, with 19 bases between them. Germline V gene sequence: CDR1 MDHEN, CDR2 SYDVKM. The CDR3 consists of 15 residues. CDR3 amino acids: CASSPPGISSNEQFF. In nucleotides, the CDR3 is TGTGCCAGCAGCCCACCAGGCATCAGCAGTAATGAGCAGTTCTTC.

This clonotype was counted once. The genes are TRBV14 and TRBJ2-5; D unresolved. The germline gives CDR1 SGHDN, CDR2 FVKESK. The CDR3 loop spans 13 amino acids. Trimming stripped 1 base from V and 5 bases from J, with 8 bases between. The CDR3 nucleotides read TGTGCCAGCAGCCAAGGTATTTGGGAGACCCAGTACTTC. Its translation is CASSQGIWETQYF.

The CDR3 sequence is CASSFGSLPRGSYNEQFF. The CDR3, as DNA: TGTGCCAGCAGTTTCGGGAGTCTTCCCCGCGGATCCTACAATGAGCAGTTCTTC. V usage is TRBV28 and J usage is TRBJ2-1; D might be TRBD2 (6 bases). Deletions cut 3 bases from V and 1 base from J, with 19 bases between. This CDR3 has 18 amino acids. CDR1 is MDHEN and CDR2 is SYDVKM in the germline V gene.